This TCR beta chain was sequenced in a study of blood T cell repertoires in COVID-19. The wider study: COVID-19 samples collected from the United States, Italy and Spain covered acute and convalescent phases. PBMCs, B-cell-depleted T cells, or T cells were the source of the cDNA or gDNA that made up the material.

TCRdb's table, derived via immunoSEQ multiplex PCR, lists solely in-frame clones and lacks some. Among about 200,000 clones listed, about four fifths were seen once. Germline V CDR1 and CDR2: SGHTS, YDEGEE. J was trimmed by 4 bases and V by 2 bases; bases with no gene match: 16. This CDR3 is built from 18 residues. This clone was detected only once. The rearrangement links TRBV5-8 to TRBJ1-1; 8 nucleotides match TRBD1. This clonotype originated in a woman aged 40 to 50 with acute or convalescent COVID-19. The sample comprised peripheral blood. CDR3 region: CASSFIRDRFSDGTEAFF. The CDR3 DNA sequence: TGTGCCAGCAGCTTTATCCGGGACAGGTTTTCTGATGGCACTGAAGCTTTCTTT.